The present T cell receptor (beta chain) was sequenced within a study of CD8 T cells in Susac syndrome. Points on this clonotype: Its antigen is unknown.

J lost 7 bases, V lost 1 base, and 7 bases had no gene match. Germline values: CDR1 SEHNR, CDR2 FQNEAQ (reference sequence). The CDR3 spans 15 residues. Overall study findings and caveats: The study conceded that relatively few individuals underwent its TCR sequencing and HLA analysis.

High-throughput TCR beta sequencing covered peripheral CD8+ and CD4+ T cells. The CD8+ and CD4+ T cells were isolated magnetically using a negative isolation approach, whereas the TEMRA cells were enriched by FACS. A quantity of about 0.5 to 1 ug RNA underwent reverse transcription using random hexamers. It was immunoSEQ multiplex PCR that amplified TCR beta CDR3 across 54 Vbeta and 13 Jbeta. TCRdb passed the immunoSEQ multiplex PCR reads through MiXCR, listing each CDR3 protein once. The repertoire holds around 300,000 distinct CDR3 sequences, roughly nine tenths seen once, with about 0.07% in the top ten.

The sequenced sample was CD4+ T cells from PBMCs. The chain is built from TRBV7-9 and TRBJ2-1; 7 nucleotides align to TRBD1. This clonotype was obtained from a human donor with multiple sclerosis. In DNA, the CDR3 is TGTGCCAGCAGCTTAGAGGGGACAGAGAATAATGAGCAGTTCTTC. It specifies CASSLEGTENNEQFF.